The entry below gives a single T cell receptor beta chain sequence along with its context. Both 60 Vbeta primers and 13 Jbeta primers went into the PCR. Assay used: immunoSEQ multiplex PCR; TCRdb lists only in-frame clones, some missing. Seen here are around 170,000 clones, roughly three quarters observed once, and the top ten hold about 2.5%. In germline, CDR1 is MNHEY, CDR2 SVGAGI. The junction had 9 bases not matched to a gene; V was cut back by 6 bases and J by 10 bases. The CDR3 covers 13 residues. This entry comes from a study of cytomegalovirus exposure and HLA in healthy donors. Sequencing used PBMCs. This clonotype originated in a woman in her twenties or thirties in good health and CMV-seropositive. The chain has TRBV6-5 and TRBJ2-1; 7 bases align to TRBD1. The CDR3, as DNA: TGTGCCAGCAGGGAAACAGGGGTCAAGGAGCAGTTCTTC. It yields the protein CASRETGVKEQFF.